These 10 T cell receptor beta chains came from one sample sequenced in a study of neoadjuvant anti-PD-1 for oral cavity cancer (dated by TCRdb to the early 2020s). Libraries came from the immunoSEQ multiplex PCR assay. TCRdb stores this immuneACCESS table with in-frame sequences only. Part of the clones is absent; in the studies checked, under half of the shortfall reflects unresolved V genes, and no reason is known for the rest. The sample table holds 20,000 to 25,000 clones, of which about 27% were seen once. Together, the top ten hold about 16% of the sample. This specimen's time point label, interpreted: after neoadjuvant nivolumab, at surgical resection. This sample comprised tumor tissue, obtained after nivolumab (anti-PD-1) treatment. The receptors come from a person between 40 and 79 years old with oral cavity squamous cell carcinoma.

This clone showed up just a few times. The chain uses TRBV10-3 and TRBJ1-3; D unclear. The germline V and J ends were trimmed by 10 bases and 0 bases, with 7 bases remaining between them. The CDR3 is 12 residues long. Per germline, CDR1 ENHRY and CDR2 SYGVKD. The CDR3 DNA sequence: TGTGCCACCGACAACTCTGGAAACACCATATATTTT. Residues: CATDNSGNTIYF.

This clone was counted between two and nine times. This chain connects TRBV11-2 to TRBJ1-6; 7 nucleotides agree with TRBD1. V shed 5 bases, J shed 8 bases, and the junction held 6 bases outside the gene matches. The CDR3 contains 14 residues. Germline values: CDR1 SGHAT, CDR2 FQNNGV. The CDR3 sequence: CASSGGQVHSPLHF. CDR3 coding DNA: TGTGCCAGCAGCGGAGGACAGGTTCATTCACCCCTCCACTTT.

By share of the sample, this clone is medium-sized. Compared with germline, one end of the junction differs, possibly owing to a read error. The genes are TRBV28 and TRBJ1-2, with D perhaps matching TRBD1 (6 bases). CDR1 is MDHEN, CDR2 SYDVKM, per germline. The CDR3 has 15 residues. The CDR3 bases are TGTGCCAGCAGTTTGTATGGGGGCACCGGGTCCCGGGCCTTCTTC. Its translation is CASSLYGGTGSRAFF.

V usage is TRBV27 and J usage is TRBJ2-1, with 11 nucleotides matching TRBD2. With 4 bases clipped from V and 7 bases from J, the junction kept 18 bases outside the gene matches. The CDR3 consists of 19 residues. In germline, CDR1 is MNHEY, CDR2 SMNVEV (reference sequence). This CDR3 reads CASSSFPPTSGRLSNEQFF. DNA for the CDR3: TGTGCCAGCAGTTCCTTCCCCCCTACTAGCGGGAGATTGTCGAATGAGCAGTTCTTC.

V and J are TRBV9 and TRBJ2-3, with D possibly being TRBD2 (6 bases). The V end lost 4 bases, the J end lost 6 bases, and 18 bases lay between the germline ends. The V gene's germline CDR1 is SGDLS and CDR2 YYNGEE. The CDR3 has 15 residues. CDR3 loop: CASSPGLPLMDTQYF. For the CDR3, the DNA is TGTGCCAGCAGCCCGGGACTCCCTTTGATGGATACGCAGTATTTT.

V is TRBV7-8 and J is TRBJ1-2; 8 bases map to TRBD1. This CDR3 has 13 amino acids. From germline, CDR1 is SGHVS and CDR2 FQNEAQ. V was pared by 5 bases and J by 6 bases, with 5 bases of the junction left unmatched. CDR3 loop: CASSPQGAHGYTF. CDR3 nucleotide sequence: TGTGCCAGCAGCCCGCAGGGGGCGCATGGCTACACCTTC. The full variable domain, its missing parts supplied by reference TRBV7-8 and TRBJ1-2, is GAGVSQSPRYKVAKRGQDVALRCDPISGHVSLFWYQQALGQGPEFLTYFQNEAQLDKSGLPSDRFFAERPEGSVSTLKIQRTQQEDSAVYLCASSPQGAHGYTFGSGTRLTVV.

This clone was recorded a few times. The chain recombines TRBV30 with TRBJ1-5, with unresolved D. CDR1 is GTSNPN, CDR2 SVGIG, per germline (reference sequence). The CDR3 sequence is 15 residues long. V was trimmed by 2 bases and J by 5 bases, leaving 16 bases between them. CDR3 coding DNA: TGTGCCTGGAGTCATCATGTCAACTCTGATCAGCCCCAGCATTTT. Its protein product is CAWSHHVNSDQPQHF.

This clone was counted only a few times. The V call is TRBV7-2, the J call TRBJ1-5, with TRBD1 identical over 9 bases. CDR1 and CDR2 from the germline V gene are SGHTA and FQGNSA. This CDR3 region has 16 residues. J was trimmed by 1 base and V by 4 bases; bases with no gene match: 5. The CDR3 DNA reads TGTGCCAGCAGCTCCCGGGACAGGGTCAGCAATCAGCCCCAGCATTTT. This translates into CASSSRDRVSNQPQHF. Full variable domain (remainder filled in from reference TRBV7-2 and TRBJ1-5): GAGVSQSPSNKVTEKGKDVELRCDPISGHTALYWYRQSLGQGLEFLIYFQGNSAPDKSGLPSDRFSAERTGGSVSTLTIQRTQQEDSAVYLCASSSRDRVSNQPQHFGDGTRLSIL.

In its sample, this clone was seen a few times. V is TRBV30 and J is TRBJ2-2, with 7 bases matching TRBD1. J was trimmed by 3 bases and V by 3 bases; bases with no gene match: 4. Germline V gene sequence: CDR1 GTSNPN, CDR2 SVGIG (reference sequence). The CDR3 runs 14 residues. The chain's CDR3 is CAWRADRDTGELFF. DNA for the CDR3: TGTGCCTGGAGGGCAGACAGGGACACCGGGGAGCTGTTTTTT.

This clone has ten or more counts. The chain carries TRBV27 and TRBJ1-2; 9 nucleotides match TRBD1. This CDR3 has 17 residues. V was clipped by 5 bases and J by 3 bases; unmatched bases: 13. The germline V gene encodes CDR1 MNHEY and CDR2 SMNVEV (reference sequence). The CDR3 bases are TGTGCCAGCAGTCCACAACGGGACAGGGCCTCTTACTATGGCTACACCTTC. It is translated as CASSPQRDRASYYGYTF.